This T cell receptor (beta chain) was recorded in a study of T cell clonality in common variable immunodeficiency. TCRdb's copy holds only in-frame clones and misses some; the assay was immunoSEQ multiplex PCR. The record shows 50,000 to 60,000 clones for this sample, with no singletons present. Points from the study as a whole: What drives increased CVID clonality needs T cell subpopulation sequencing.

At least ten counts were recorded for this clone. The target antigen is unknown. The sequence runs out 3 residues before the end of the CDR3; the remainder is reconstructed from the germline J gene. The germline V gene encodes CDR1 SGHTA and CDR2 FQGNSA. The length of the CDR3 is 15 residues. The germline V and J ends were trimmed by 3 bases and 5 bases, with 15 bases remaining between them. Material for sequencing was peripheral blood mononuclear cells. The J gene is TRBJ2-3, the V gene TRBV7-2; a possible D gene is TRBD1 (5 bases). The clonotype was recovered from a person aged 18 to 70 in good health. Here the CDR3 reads CASSLDNQSVDTQYF. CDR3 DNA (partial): TGTGCCAGCAGCTTGGACAACCAGTCGGTAGATACG.